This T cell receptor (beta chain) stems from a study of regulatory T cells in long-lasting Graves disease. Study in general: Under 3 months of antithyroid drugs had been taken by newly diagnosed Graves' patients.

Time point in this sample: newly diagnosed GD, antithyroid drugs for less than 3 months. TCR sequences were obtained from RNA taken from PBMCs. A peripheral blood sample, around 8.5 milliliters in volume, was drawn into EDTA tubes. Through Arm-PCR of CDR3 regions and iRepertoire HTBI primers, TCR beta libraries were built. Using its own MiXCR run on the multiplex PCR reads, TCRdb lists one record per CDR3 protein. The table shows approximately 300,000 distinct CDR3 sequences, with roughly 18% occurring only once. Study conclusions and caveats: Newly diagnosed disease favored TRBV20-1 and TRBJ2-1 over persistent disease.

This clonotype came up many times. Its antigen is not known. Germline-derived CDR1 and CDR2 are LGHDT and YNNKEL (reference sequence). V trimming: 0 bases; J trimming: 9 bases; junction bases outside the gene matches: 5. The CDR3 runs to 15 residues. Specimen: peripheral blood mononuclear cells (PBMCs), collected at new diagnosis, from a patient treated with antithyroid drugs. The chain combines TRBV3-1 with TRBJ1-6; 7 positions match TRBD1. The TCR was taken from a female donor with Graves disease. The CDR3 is CASSQEGGRGSPLHF. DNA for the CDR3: TGTGCCAGCAGCCAAGAAGGGGGCAGGGGTTCACCCCTCCACTTT.